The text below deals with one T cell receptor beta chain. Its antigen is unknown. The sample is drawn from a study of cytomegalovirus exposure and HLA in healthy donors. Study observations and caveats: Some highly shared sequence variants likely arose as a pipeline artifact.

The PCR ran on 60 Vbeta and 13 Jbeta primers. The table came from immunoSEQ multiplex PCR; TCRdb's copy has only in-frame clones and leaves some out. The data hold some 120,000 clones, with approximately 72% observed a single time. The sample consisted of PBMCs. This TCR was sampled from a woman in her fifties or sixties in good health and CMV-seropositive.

The CDR3 DNA reads as TGTGCCAGCACCTCCTACTGGGGGGGAGAGACCCAGTACTTC. Translation: CASTSYWGGETQYF. The V gene is TRBV25-1, the J gene TRBJ2-5, with 7 bases lining up with TRBD2. CDR3 length equals 14 residues. Losses at the gene ends were 7 bases for V and 4 bases for J; bases not matched to a gene: 9. Germline V gene lookup returns CDR1 MGHDK and CDR2 SYGVNS.